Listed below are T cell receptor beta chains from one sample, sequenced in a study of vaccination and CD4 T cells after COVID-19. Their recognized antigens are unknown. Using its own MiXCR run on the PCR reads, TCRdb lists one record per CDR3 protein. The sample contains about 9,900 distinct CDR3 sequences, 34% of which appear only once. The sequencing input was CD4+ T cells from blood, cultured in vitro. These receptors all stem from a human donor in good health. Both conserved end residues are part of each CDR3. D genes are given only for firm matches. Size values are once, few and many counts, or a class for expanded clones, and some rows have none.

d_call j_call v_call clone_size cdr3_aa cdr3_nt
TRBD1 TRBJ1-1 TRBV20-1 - CSGQQGEFMNTEAFF TGCAGTGGCCAACAGGGGGAGTTTATGAACACTGAAGCTTTCTTT
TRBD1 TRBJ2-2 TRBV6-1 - CASRDDRDIGELFF TGTGCCAGCAGAGACGACAGGGATATCGGGGAGCTGTTTTTT
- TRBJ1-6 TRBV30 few CASSGVSSPLHF TGTGCCTCCTCAGGGGTTAGTTCACCCCTCCACTTT
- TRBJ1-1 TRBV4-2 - CASSPFMNTEAFF TGTGCCAGCAGCCCATTTATGAACACTGAAGCTTTCTTT
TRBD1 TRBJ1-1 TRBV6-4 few CASSRTGNTEAFF TGTGCCAGCAGTCGGACAGGGAACACTGAAGCTTTCTTT
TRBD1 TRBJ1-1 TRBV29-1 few CSANKDRAAFF TGCAGCGCTAACAAAGACAGGGCCGCTTTCTTT
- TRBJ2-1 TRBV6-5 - CASSYGGGYNEQFF TGTGCCAGCAGTTATGGAGGGGGGTACAATGAGCAGTTCTTC
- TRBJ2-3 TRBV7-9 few CASSLQGTDTQYF TGTGCCAGCAGCTTACAGGGCACAGATACGCAGTATTTT
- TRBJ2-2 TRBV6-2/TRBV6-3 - CASRLWGGANTGELFF TGTGCCAGCAGGCTTTGGGGGGGCGCGAACACCGGGGAGCTGTTTTTT
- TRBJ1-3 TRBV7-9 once CASRGGSGNTIYF TGTGCCAGCAGGGGGGGATCTGGAAACACCATATATTTT
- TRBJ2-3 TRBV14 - CASNPTGPGTQYF TGTGCCAGCAACCCAACAGGGCCCGGTACGCAGTATTTT
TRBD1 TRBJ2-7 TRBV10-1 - CASGDRVYEQYF TGCGCCAGCGGGGACAGGGTGTACGAGCAGTACTTC
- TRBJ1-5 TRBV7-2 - CASSFLNQPQHF TGTGCCAGCAGCTTTTTAAATCAGCCCCAGCATTTT
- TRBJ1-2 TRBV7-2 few CASSLYITTEGYTF TGTGCCAGCAGCTTATACATCACAACGGAAGGCTACACCTTC
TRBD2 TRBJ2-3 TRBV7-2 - CASSLVRFTGGAEDTQYF TGTGCCAGCAGCTTAGTGCGTTTCACCGGGGGGGCCGAGGATACGCAGTATTTT
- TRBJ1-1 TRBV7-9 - CASSLLTENTEAFF TGTGCCAGCAGCTTATTGACAGAGAACACTGAAGCTTTCTTT
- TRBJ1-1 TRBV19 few CASTWALRVNTEAFF TGTGCCAGTACCTGGGCCCTAAGGGTTAACACTGAAGCTTTCTTT
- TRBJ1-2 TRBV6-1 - CASGGAGPETF TGTGCCAGCGGCGGTGCGGGGCCTGAGACCTTC
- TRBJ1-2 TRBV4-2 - CASSHGLVDDYGYTF TGTGCCAGCAGCCATGGACTCGTGGATGACTATGGCTACACCTTC
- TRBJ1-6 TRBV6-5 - CASSYSSRPDNSPLHF TGTGCCAGCAGTTACTCGTCCAGGCCTGATAATTCACCCCTCCACTTT
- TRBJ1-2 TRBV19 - CASNLGRRGYTF TGTGCCAGTAACCTCGGGCGGAGGGGCTACACCTTC
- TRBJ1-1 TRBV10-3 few CAISESGVGPEAFF TGTGCCATCAGTGAGTCAGGGGTCGGGCCTGAAGCTTTCTTT
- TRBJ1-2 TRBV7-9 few CASSLADRSFGYTF TGTGCCAGCAGCTTAGCGGACAGATCATTTGGCTACACCTTC
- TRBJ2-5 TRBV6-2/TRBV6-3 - CASSYRRETQYF TGTGCCAGCAGTTACCGCCGAGAGACCCAGTACTTC
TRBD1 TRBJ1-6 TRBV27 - CASSFRGPNSPLHF TGTGCCAGCAGTTTCAGGGGGCCTAATTCACCCCTCCACTTT
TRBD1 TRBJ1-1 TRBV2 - CASSVEGAMNTEAFF TGTGCCAGCAGTGTGGAGGGGGCTATGAACACTGAAGCTTTCTTT
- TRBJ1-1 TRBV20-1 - CSARVSDTEAFF TGCAGTGCTAGAGTGTCGGACACTGAAGCTTTCTTT
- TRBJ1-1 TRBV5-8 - CASSLQTLGRGTGTAFF TGTGCCAGCAGCCTACAGACTCTAGGGAGGGGGACCGGGACGGCTTTCTTT
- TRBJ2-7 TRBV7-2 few CASTEYLRDEQYF TGTGCCAGCACCGAGTACCTAAGAGACGAGCAGTACTTC
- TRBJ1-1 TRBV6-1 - CASRSPGPGNTEAFF TGTGCCAGCAGATCTCCGGGGCCAGGGAACACTGAAGCTTTCTTT
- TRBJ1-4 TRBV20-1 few CSARPHGNEKLFF TGCAGTGCTAGGCCGCATGGTAATGAAAAACTGTTTTTT
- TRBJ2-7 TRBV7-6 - CASSPPGVSYEQYF TGTGCCAGCAGCCCCCCGGGCGTCTCCTACGAGCAGTACTTC
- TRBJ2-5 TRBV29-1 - CSVDNHVRPGETQYF TGCAGCGTTGATAACCACGTTCGACCGGGGGAGACCCAGTACTTC
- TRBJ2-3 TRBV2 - CASTRLGEVITDTQYF TGTGCCAGCACACGCCTCGGGGAGGTTATTACAGATACGCAGTATTTT
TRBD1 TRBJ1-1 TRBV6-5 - CASSSPGRGRRNTEAFF TGTGCCAGCAGTTCCCCGGGGAGGGGGCGAAGGAACACTGAAGCTTTCTTT
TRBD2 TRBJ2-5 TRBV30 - CAWSPGLGMLETQYF TGTGCCTGGAGTCCGGGACTAGGGATGTTAGAGACCCAGTACTTC
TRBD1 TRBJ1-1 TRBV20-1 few CSAAKGQINTEAFF TGCAGTGCTGCGAAGGGACAGATAAACACTGAAGCTTTCTTT
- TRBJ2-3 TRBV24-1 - CATSTSDGGLDTQYF TGTGCCACCAGTACCTCGGATGGTGGGTTAGATACGCAGTATTTT
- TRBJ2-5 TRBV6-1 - CASSRAEQETQYF TGTGCCAGCAGTAGGGCCGAACAAGAGACCCAGTACTTC
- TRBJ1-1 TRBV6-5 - CASSYSDTDTEAFF TGTGCCAGCAGTTACTCTGACACGGATACTGAAGCTTTCTTT
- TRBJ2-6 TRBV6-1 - CAGGQAGANVLTF TGTGCCGGGGGGCAGGCTGGGGCCAACGTCCTGACTTTC
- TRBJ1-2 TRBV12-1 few CASRGQGAGYTF TGTGCCAGCAGGGGACAGGGGGCTGGCTACACCTTC
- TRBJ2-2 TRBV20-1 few CSARVGASAGTGELFF TGCAGTGCTAGAGTGGGAGCTAGCGCTGGCACCGGGGAGCTGTTTTTT
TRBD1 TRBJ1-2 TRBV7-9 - CASSSTGGAYYGYTF TGTGCCAGCAGCTCAACAGGGGGCGCCTACTATGGCTACACCTTC
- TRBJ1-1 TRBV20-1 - CSARRAGGVNTEAFF TGCAGTGCTAGAAGGGCGGGGGGGGTGAACACTGAAGCTTTCTTT
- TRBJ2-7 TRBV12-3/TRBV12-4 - CASSWVGAYEQYF TGTGCCAGCAGTTGGGTGGGTGCCTACGAGCAGTACTTC
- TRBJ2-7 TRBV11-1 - CASSLGWQTHEQYF TGTGCCAGCAGCTTAGGTTGGCAGACCCACGAGCAGTACTTC
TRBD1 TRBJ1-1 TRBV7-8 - CASSLDHQGAAFF TGTGCCAGCAGCTTAGATCATCAGGGGGCAGCTTTCTTT
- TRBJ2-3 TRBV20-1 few CSARDPRADTQYF TGCAGTGCTAGAGATCCACGGGCGGATACGCAGTATTTT
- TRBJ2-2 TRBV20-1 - CSARAWGHSTGELFF TGCAGTGCTAGAGCGTGGGGACACTCCACCGGGGAGCTGTTTTTT
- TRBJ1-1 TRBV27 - CASSTDMGGAEAFF TGTGCCAGCAGTACGGATATGGGCGGGGCTGAAGCTTTCTTT
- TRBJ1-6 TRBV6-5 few CASSYYREDSPLHF TGTGCCAGCAGTTATTACAGGGAAGATTCACCCCTCCACTTT
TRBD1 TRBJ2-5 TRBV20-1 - CSAPGQGGETQYF TGCAGTGCTCCGGGACAGGGGGGAGAGACCCAGTACTTC